The 12 T cell receptor beta chains below come from one sample, sequenced in a study of T cells in tuberculosis. Sample time point: new active TB diagnosis, blood taken before or within 7 days of starting treatment. Clones were read by immunoSEQ multiplex PCR, and TCRdb kept only the in-frame ones, dropping some. The sample has around 33,000 clones, around 90% seen once. Sequencing was performed on PBMCs, taken at tuberculosis diagnosis. The receptors were sampled from an adult with tuberculosis. Some clones in this sample may be carry-over from other donors' samples.

The count of this clone is one. This CDR3 reads CASSAGSTDTQYF. The CDR3 nucleotides read TGTGCCAGTAGTGCAGGAAGCACAGATACGCAGTATTTT. The rearrangement links TRBV19 to TRBJ2-3; D is uncertain. Germline V lookup: CDR1 LNHDA, CDR2 SQIVND (reference sequence). This CDR3 has 13 amino acids. V lost 5 bases to trimming and J lost 0 bases, with 6 bases between them.

This rearrangement joins TRBV19 to TRBJ1-3; D gene unclear. The CDR3 contains 16 residues. Germline V gene lookup returns CDR1 LNHDA and CDR2 SQIVND (reference sequence). The ends were cut back, 4 bases at V and 1 base at J, with 14 bases in the middle. CDR3 nucleotide sequence: TGTGCCAGTAGTACCCTTAGTTTTAATTCTGGAAACACCATATATTTT. Its translation: CASSTLSFNSGNTIYF.

In DNA, the CDR3 is TGCGCCAGCAGCTTGTACCTGCACGGAGACACTGAAGCTTTCTTT. Translated, it gives CASSLYLHGDTEAFF. This sequence joins TRBV5-1 and TRBJ1-1, with D uncertain. The CDR3 is 15 residues long. Trimming left V 1 base short and J 3 bases short, with 13 bases between. Germline values: CDR1 SGHRS, CDR2 YFSETQ.

The chain joins TRBV7-2 to TRBJ2-4; D is perhaps TRBD1 (6 bases). From germline, CDR1 is SGHTA and CDR2 FQGNSA. CDR3 length equals 13 residues. The V end was cut by 1 base, the J end by 12 bases, with 13 bases between. CDR3 amino acids: CASSLVQGSRQYF. DNA for the CDR3: TGTGCCAGCAGCTTAGTACAGGGCTCTCGTCAGTACTTC.

This clone appeared a single time. V is TRBV19 and J is TRBJ2-7; 8 bases align to TRBD2. J gave up 0 bases and V 6 bases, and 4 bases lay outside the gene matches. Germline CDR1 LNHDA, CDR2 SQIVND (reference sequence). The CDR3 covers 14 residues. CDR3 amino acids: CASSPGLASYEQYF. The DNA for the CDR3 is TGTGCCAGTAGCCCTGGACTAGCCTCCTACGAGCAGTACTTC.

The gene calls are TRBV15 and TRBJ2-5; D unresolved. This CDR3 has 12 residues. V lost 3 bases, J lost 6 bases, and 8 bases lay in between. Germline V gene lookup returns CDR1 LNHNV and CDR2 YYDKDF (reference sequence). DNA of the CDR3: TGTGCCACCAGCAGGCCTGGGCAGACCCAGTACTTC. Translating gives CATSRPGQTQYF.

The chain joins TRBV7-6 to TRBJ2-3; D is unresolved. In germline, CDR1 is SGHVS, CDR2 FNYEAQ. V lost 1 base and J 6 bases, leaving 11 bases between the germline ends. The CDR3 has 14 residues. The DNA for the CDR3 is TGTGCCAGCAGCTTAGGCCCACTCACGGATACGCAGTATTTT. Its protein is CASSLGPLTDTQYF.

The chain recombines TRBV5-1 with TRBJ1-1; unclear D gene. The V and J ends lost 0 bases and 1 base respectively, with 10 bases between them. Germline lookup yields CDR1 SGHRS and CDR2 YFSETQ. This CDR3 is 15 amino acids long. This CDR3 is CASSLVALPNTEAFF. The CDR3 region has the DNA TGCGCCAGCAGCTTGGTAGCCTTACCGAACACTGAAGCTTTCTTT.

This rearrangement joins TRBV30 to TRBJ1-1; 9 bases are shared with TRBD1. This CDR3 is built from 17 residues. Germline values: CDR1 GTSNPN, CDR2 SVGIG (reference sequence). The J segment lost 4 bases and the V segment lost 4 bases, leaving 16 bases of the junction unmatched. CDR3 sequence: CAWNRGRLIEWGTEAFF. The CDR3 nucleotides read TGTGCCTGGAACAGGGGGCGCTTAATTGAGTGGGGCACTGAAGCTTTCTTT. The full variable domain, its missing parts supplied by reference TRBV30 and TRBJ1-1, is SQTIHQWPATLVQPVGSPLSLECTVEGTSNPNLYWYRQAAGRGLQLLFYSVGIGQISSEVPQNLSASRPQDRQFILSSKKLLLSDSGFYLCAWNRGRLIEWGTEAFFGQGTRLTVV.

V and J are TRBV7-9 and TRBJ1-2, with a weak D call TRBD1 (5 bases). The CDR3 consists of 18 residues. The V end was cut by 1 base, the J end by 1 base, with 19 bases between. Germline V gene data show CDR1 as SEHNR and CDR2 as FQNEAQ (reference sequence). The CDR3 DNA reads TGTGCCAGCAGCTTAGTGGAGACAGAGCCGGGAGTTAACTATGGCTACACCTTC. It is translated as CASSLVETEPGVNYGYTF.

The chain uses TRBV7-9 and TRBJ2-1; the D gene is possibly TRBD1 (6 bases). The CDR3 is 14 residues long. Germline CDR1 and CDR2: SEHNR and FQNEAQ (reference sequence). Trimming cost V 4 bases and J 5 bases, with 12 bases left between them. CDR3 nucleotide sequence: TGTGCCAGCAGCTCGGACAGAGTGAACAATGAGCAGTTCTTC. Its protein is CASSSDRVNNEQFF.

The chain recombines TRBV11-2 with TRBJ2-1, with TRBD1 as a possible D gene (5 bases). The CDR3 extends over 14 amino acids. Trimming took 0 bases from V and 10 from J, leaving 13 bases between them. Germline-derived CDR1 and CDR2 are SGHAT and FQNNGV. In nucleotides, the CDR3 is TGTGCCAGCAGCTTAGAGCTTCGGACACACGAGCAGTTCTTC. Amino acid sequence: CASSLELRTHEQFF.